This TCR beta chain was captured in a study of neurological immune-mediated disorders (dated by TCRdb to about 2019). In the study overall: Among the 35 or so multiple sclerosis patients, relapsing-remitting MS was present in some 31 and secondary progressive MS was present in 3. The roughly 110 TCR-beta libraries covered PBMC samples along with longitudinal samples, technical triplicates, and paired sorted CD4+ and CD8+ T-cell subsets. Peripheral blood TCR-beta repertoires from patients with HTLV-I-associated myelopathy (HAM/TSP), patients with multiple sclerosis, and healthy controls were compared in the study using UMI-based sequencing. The cohort was made up of about 66 subjects, consisting of roughly 14 HAM/TSP patients, roughly 35 multiple sclerosis patients and around 20 healthy controls. General study outcomes and caveats: TCR clonal expansion was highest in HAM/TSP patients and lowest in MS patients, with MS patients falling below even healthy controls. No clinical or MRI features were associated with the MS cluster, and the authors said that larger cohorts are needed. Across subjects, expanded clones never shared an identical CDR3 amino acid sequence, which suggests that the TCR-beta repertoires in every group were private. In a phylogenetic analysis, the repertoires of 18 out of 34 MS patients fell into a single cluster of related CDR3 sequences, pointing to a possible signature at the repertoire level.

For unsorted PBMC libraries, 2 million PBMCs were used after storage in RNAlater at -80 degrees C until RNA extraction. Multiple sclerosis patients were enrolled in a US clinical protocol evaluating disease progression by magnetic resonance imaging. Peripheral blood was subjected to Ficoll-Hypaque density gradient centrifugation to isolate PBMCs, which were then cryopreserved in liquid nitrogen. The CDR3 sequence holds 14 residues, the cysteine and phenylalanine included. Only the CDR3 region is kept as DNA, spanning 42 bases read in frame from base 1. Trimming at the junction amounts to 3 bases on V and 0 bases on J, and the germline ends lie 3 bases apart. The germline V gene encodes CDR1 SGHVS and CDR2 FQNEAQ. This clonotype was seen many times. The clone's antigen remains unknown. Base qualities were left out, and no much larger clone turns up one base away. cDNA was synthesized by template-switch 5'RACE using a primer with a 10-nucleotide random unique molecular identifier that tagged each TCR transcript. Every sequencing run covered 15-18 subjects and yielded more than 160 million TCR-beta sequences. The RNeasy kit was used to extract total RNA. TCR-beta VDJ regions were amplified with primers for the TCR constant region and the 5'RACE anchor, using the KAPA Real-time Library Amplification kit. A first PCR added sample indexes and Illumina adaptors, and a second PCR then raised library yield. After purification with Ampure beads, the TCR product of roughly 650 bp was size-selected on a 2% E-gel SizeSelection system. Before pooling, library quality was checked on a Bioanalyzer, concentration was measured with Qubit, and libraries were quantified with the Kapa Library Quantification kit. Paired-end 2 x 150 bp sequencing of the libraries was performed on an Illumina HiSeq 2500. To increase sequence diversity, about 25-30% phiX was spiked into each library pool. The published analysis was carried out like this. The UMI-based MiGEC pipeline processed quality-filtered reads and removed over 80% of raw TCR sequences during error correction. VDJ genes were aligned to IMGT germline references, and each clonotype was defined by a unique CDR3 amino acid sequence together with V-J genes. Clonal expansion, Shannon diversity and CDR3 relatedness were evaluated with VDJtools (CalcPairwiseDistances, ClusterSamples), while phylogenetic trees were built in CLCbio workbench. A clone was classed as expanded if it had 8 or more unique UMIs, a cutoff based on coefficient-of-variation modelling across technical triplicates. TCRdb reanalyzed the raw reads on its own, using fastp at Q25 for trimming and MiXCR for clone calling, and kept in-frame beta chains. Each CDR3 protein gets just one entry, which takes the most common genes and DNA from the rows behind it. TCRdb, rather than the study authors, made the V and J calls. The sample table shows roughly 50,000 distinct CDR3 sequences, and around 4.3% are seen once. 5.5% to 6% of the sample rests with the top ten.

This sequence was found in a woman aged 60 to 75 with multiple sclerosis. Rearrangement joined TRBV7-8 to TRBJ1-6; the D gene cannot be named for sure. What was sequenced was PBMCs. In nucleotides, the sequence is TGTGCCAGCAGCTTGCGCTCCTATAATTCACCCCTCCACTTT. Its product reads: CASSLRSYNSPLHF.